A single sample is the source of the 17 T cell receptor beta chains below, sequenced in a study of blood T cell repertoires in COVID-19. TCRdb keeps only in-frame clones here, not all; method: immunoSEQ multiplex PCR. The sample carries about 82,000 clones, around 82% recorded once. What was sequenced was peripheral blood. These receptors all stem from a woman aged 60 to 75 with acute or convalescent COVID-19.

This sequence joins TRBV19 and TRBJ2-7, with D perhaps TRBD2 (6 bases). This CDR3 comprises 15 residues. Per germline, CDR1 LNHDA and CDR2 SQIVND (reference sequence). With 3 bases removed from V and 2 bases from J, the gap between germline ends came to 14 bases. CDR3 amino acids: CASSIRGAGTYEQYF. The CDR3 nucleotides are TGTGCCAGTAGTATCCGAGGAGCGGGTACCTACGAGCAGTACTTC.

The CDR3 loop reads CSASEKGQGLQGAFF. The CDR3 nucleotides are TGCAGTGCTAGTGAGAAGGGACAGGGCCTACAAGGCGCTTTCTTT. The chain has TRBV20-1 and TRBJ1-1, with 9 positions matching TRBD1. V gave up 3 bases and J gave up 11 bases; unmatched junction bases: 16. The CDR3 runs to 15 residues. The germline V gene has CDR1 DFQATT and CDR2 SNEGSKA (reference sequence).

This rearrangement joins TRBV29-1 to TRBJ1-1; 11 nucleotides align to TRBD1. The CDR3 has 14 amino acids. Per the germline V gene, CDR1 is SQVTM and CDR2 is ANQGSEA. Trimming removed 3 bases from V and 8 bases from J; junction bases left unmatched: 8. The CDR3 bases are TGCAGCGTTGAGAGGGACAGGGGGGGTAGCGAAGCTTTCTTT. Its protein product is CSVERDRGGSEAFF.

The gene calls are TRBV11-3 and TRBJ1-2, with D tentatively TRBD1 (5 bases). Germline CDR1 SGHNT, CDR2 YENEEA. Trimming took off 7 bases at V and 3 bases at J, with 9 bases between the two ends. CDR3 length equals 12 residues. The CDR3 sequence is CASKGADYGYTF. The CDR3 DNA reads TGTGCCAGCAAAGGGGCTGACTATGGCTACACCTTC.

This clone was counted a single time. The chain joins TRBV7-2 to TRBJ2-2; D not certain. Germline V gene data show CDR1 as SGHTA and CDR2 as FQGNSA. The CDR3 runs to 15 residues. Trimming removed 2 bases at V and 0 bases at J, with 7 bases between. The DNA of the CDR3 is TGTGCCAGCAGCTTATCGGTAGCGAACACCGGGGAGCTGTTTTTT. Residues: CASSLSVANTGELFF. The variable domain in full, completed from reference TRBV7-2 and TRBJ2-2, reads GAGVSQSPSNKVTEKGKDVELRCDPISGHTALYWYRQSLGQGLEFLIYFQGNSAPDKSGLPSDRFSAERTGGSVSTLTIQRTQQEDSAVYLCASSLSVANTGELFFGEGSRLTVL.

The chain joins TRBV5-1 to TRBJ1-2; TRBD1 agrees at 11 bases. Germline V gives CDR1 SGHRS, CDR2 YFSETQ. J was trimmed by 8 bases and V by 0 bases; bases with no gene match: 3. There are 14 residues in the CDR3. DNA for the CDR3: TGCGCCAGCAGCTTGGCGGGACAGGGGGGCGGCTACACCTTC. Translating it yields CASSLAGQGGGYTF.

This sequence joins TRBV5-4 and TRBJ1-2; 7 positions agree with TRBD1. CDR1 is SGHNT, CDR2 YYREEE, per germline (reference sequence). This CDR3 is 19 amino acids long. J lost 6 bases, V lost 0 bases, and 20 bases had no gene match. The CDR3 sequence is CASSLGSGRDSVIGNGYTF. CDR3 coding DNA: TGTGCCAGCAGCTTGGGTTCGGGTCGGGACAGCGTCATTGGGAATGGCTACACCTTC.

The V gene is TRBV5-4, the J gene TRBJ1-1, with 8 bases matching TRBD1. Trimming removed 4 bases from V and 2 bases from J; junction bases left unmatched: 7. Germline CDR1 SGHNT, CDR2 YYREEE (reference sequence). The CDR3 extends over 15 amino acids. The CDR3 bases are TGTGCCAGCAGCGGGCGGACAGGGCTCAACACTGAAGCTTTCTTT. Translation: CASSGRTGLNTEAFF.

This clone has just a few counts. The chain recombines TRBV13 with TRBJ1-1; D might be TRBD1 (6 bases). V lost 6 bases and J lost 0, with 11 bases in between. The length of the CDR3 is 14 residues. CDR1 and CDR2 from the germline V gene are PRHDT and FYEKMQ (reference sequence). CDR3 sequence (DNA): TGTGCCAGCAGGGTGCAGGGGTTGAACACTGAAGCTTTCTTT. Translated: CASRVQGLNTEAFF.

This chain connects TRBV5-8 to TRBJ2-3, with TRBD1 matching over 8 bases. The CDR3 is 15 amino acids. Germline trimming cut 4 bases from V and 1 base from J; bases unmatched to any gene: 5. The germline gives CDR1 SGHTS, CDR2 YDEGEE. CDR3 amino acids: CASSLRDRRTDTQYF. The CDR3 coding sequence is TGTGCCAGCAGCCTCCGGGACAGGCGCACAGATACGCAGTATTTT.

CDR3 coding DNA: TGTGCCAGCAGGAGAGGACTAGCGGGGGCCGAGGTTGAGCAGTTCTTC. This gives the protein CASRRGLAGAEVEQFF. The chain joins TRBV27 to TRBJ2-1; TRBD2 matches at 13 bases. With 6 bases clipped from V and 9 bases from J, the junction kept 11 bases outside the gene matches. The CDR3 contains 16 residues. Germline V gene data show CDR1 as MNHEY and CDR2 as SMNVEV (reference sequence).

CDR3 nucleotide sequence: TGTGCCAGCAGCCCTGGGACAGGGGGAAAGAAAAACACCATATATTTT. Its translation: CASSPGTGGKKNTIYF. The chain joins TRBV13 to TRBJ1-3; 11 bases map to TRBD1. The CDR3 is made up of 16 amino acids. Trimming cost V 5 bases and J 6 bases; bases outside gene matches: 9. Germline CDR1 and CDR2: PRHDT and FYEKMQ (reference sequence). The variable domain in full, with the rest retrieved from reference TRBV13 and TRBJ1-3, is AAGVIQSPRHLIKEKRETATLKCYPIPRHDTVYWYQQGPGQDPQFLISFYEKMQSDKGSIPDRFSAQQFSDYHSELNMSSLELGDSALYFCASSPGTGGKKNTIYFGEGSWLTVV.

The V and J genes are TRBV5-6 and TRBJ1-6; 8 bases match TRBD1. V dropped 0 bases and J dropped 5; count of bases not matched to a gene: 1. This CDR3 contains 15 residues. Germline-derived CDR1 and CDR2 are SGHDT and YYEEEE. CDR3 sequence (DNA): TGTGCCAGCAGCTTGGGGACAGGGAATAATTCACCCCTCCACTTT. Encoded protein: CASSLGTGNNSPLHF.

A few counts support this clone. The J gene is TRBJ1-2, the V gene TRBV6-2 or TRBV6-3; 8 bases fit TRBD1. V shed 6 bases, J shed 4 bases, and the junction held 7 bases outside the gene matches. CDR1 is MNHEY, CDR2 SVGEGT, per germline. The length of the CDR3 is 14 residues. The CDR3 protein is CASSGPTGGYGYTF. The DNA of the CDR3 is TGTGCCAGCAGCGGACCTACAGGGGGCTATGGCTACACCTTC.

The V and J genes are TRBV24-1 and TRBJ2-4; D call uncertain. This CDR3 is built from 14 residues. Trimming stripped 7 bases from V and 0 bases from J, with 9 bases between. Germline CDR1 KGHDR, CDR2 SFDVKD. The CDR3 nucleotides are TGTGCCACCAGCGAGAGAGGAGCCAAAAACATTCAGTACTTC. It is translated as CATSERGAKNIQYF.

This clone was seen more than once but under ten times. The CDR3 nucleotides read TGTGCCAGCAGTTTAGAAGTAGTCACGAGGGTGGAGACCCAGTACTTC. Amino acids: CASSLEVVTRVETQYF. The J gene is TRBJ2-5, the V gene TRBV28; D perhaps matches TRBD2 (5 bases). Germline V gene lookup returns CDR1 MDHEN and CDR2 SYDVKM. Trimming cost V 2 bases and J 5 bases, with 18 bases left between them. The CDR3 loop spans 16 amino acids.

The chain employs TRBV5-8 and TRBJ2-1; perhaps TRBD1 as D (6 bases). The germline V and J ends were trimmed by 5 bases and 8 bases, with 14 bases remaining between them. This CDR3 region has 13 residues. The germline CDR1 and CDR2 sequences are SGHTS and YDEGEE. This CDR3 reads CASRGGSSHEQFF. The CDR3 DNA reads TGTGCCAGCAGAGGGGGATCGTCCCATGAGCAGTTCTTC.